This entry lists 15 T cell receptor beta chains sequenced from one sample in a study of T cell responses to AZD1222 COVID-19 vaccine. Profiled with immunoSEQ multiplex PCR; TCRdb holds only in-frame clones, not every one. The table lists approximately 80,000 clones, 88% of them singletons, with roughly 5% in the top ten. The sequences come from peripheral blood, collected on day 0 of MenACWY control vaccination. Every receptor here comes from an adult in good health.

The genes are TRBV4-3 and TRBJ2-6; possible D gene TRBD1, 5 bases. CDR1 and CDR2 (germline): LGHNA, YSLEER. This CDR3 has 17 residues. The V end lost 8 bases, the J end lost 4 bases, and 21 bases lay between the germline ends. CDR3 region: CASSKDIAGMGANVLTF. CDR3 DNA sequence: TGCGCCAGCTCCAAGGACATCGCAGGGATGGGGGCCAACGTCCTGACTTTC.

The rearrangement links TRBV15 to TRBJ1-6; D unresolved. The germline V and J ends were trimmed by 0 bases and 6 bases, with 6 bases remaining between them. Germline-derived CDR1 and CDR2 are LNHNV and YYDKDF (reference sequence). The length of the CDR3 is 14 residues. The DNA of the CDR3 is TGTGCCACCAGCAGAGATGTATCTAATTCACCCCTCCACTTT. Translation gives CATSRDVSNSPLHF.

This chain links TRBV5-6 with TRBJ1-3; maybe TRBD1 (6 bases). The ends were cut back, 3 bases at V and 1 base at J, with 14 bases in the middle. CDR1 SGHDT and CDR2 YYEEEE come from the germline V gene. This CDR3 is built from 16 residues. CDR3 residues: CASSYQGTPSGNTIYF. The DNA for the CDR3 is TGTGCCAGCAGCTATCAGGGGACCCCTTCTGGAAACACCATATATTTT.

In DNA, the CDR3 is TGTGCCAGCAGCTCACGCACAGATACGCAGTATTTT. This encodes CASSSRTDTQYF. The rearrangement links TRBV5-4 to TRBJ2-3; D not resolved. The CDR3 is 12 residues long. V was clipped by 3 bases and J by 1 base, with 3 bases between them. Germline V gives CDR1 SGHNT, CDR2 YYREEE (reference sequence). The full variable domain, in which reference TRBV5-4 and TRBJ2-3 provide the parts outside the CDR3, is ETGVTQSPTHLIKTRGQQVTLRCSSQSGHNTVSWYQQALGQGPQFIFQYYREEENGRGNFPPRFSGLQFPNYSSELNVNALELDDSALYLCASSSRTDTQYFGPGTRLTVL.

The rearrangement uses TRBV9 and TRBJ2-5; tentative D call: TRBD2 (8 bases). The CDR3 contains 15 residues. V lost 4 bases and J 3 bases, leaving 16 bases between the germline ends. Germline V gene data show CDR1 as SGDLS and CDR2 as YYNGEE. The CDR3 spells CASSPGGGREETQYF. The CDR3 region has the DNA TGTGCCAGCAGCCCGGGAGGGGGCAGGGAAGAGACCCAGTACTTC.

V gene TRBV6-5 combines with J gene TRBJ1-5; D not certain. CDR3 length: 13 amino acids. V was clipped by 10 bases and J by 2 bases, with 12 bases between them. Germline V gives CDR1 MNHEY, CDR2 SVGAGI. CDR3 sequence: CATRRYGNQPQHF. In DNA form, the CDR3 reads TGTGCCACCAGAAGGTACGGCAATCAGCCCCAGCATTTT.

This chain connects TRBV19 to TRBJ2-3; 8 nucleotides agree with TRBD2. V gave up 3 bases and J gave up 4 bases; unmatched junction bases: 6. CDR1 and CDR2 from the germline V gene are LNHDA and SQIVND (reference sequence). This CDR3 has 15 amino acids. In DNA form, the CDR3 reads TGTGCCAGTAGTATCGGGGCGGGGGGCGCAGATACGCAGTATTTT. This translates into CASSIGAGGADTQYF.

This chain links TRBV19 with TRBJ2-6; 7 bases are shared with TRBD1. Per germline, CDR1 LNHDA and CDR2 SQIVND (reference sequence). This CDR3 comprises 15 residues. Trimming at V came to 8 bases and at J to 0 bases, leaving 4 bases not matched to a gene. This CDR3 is CASRDRVSGANVLTF. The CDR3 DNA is TGTGCCAGTCGCGACAGGGTCTCTGGGGCCAACGTCCTGACTTTC.

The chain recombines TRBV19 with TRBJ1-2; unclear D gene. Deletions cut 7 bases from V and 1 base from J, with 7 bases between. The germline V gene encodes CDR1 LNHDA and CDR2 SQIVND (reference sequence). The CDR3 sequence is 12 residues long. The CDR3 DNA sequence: TGTGCCAGTAAGGATCGTAACTATGGCTACACCTTC. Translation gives CASKDRNYGYTF.

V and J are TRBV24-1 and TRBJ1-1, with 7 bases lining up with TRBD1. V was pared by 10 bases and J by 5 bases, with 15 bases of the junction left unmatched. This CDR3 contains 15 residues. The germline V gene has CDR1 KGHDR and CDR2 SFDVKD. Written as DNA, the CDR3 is TGTGCCACATCTCCCAGTGCAGGGGGTCGGACTGAAGCTTTCTTT. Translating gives CATSPSAGGRTEAFF.

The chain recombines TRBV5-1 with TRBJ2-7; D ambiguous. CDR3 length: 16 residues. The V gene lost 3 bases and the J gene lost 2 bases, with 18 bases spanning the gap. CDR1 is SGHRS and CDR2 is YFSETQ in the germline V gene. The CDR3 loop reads CASSSLLSKGPYEQYF. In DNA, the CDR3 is TGCGCCAGCAGCTCCCTTCTGTCCAAGGGTCCCTACGAGCAGTACTTC.

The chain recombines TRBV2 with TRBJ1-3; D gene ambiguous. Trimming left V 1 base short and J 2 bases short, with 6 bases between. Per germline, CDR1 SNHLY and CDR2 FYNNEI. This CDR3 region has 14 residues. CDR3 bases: TGTGCCAGCAGTGAAGGAAGGGCTGGAAACACCATATATTTT. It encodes CASSEGRAGNTIYF.

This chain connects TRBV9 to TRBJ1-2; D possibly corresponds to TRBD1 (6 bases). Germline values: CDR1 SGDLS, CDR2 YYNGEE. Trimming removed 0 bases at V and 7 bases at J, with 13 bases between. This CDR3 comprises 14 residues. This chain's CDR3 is CASSVDGGASGYTF. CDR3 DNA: TGTGCCAGCAGCGTAGACGGGGGGGCCTCTGGCTACACCTTC.

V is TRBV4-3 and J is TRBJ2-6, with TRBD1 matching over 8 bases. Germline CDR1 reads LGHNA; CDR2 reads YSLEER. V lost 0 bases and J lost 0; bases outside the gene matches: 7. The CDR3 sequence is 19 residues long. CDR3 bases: TGCGCCAGCAGCCAAGATCCCGGGACAGGAGACTCTGGGGCCAACGTCCTGACTTTC. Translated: CASSQDPGTGDSGANVLTF.

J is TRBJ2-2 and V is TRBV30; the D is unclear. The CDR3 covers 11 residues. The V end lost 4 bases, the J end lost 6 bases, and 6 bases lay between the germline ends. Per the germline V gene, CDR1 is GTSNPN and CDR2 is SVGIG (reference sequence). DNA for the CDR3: TGTGCCTGGACACCCGCCGGGGAGCTGTTTTTT. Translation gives CAWTPAGELFF.